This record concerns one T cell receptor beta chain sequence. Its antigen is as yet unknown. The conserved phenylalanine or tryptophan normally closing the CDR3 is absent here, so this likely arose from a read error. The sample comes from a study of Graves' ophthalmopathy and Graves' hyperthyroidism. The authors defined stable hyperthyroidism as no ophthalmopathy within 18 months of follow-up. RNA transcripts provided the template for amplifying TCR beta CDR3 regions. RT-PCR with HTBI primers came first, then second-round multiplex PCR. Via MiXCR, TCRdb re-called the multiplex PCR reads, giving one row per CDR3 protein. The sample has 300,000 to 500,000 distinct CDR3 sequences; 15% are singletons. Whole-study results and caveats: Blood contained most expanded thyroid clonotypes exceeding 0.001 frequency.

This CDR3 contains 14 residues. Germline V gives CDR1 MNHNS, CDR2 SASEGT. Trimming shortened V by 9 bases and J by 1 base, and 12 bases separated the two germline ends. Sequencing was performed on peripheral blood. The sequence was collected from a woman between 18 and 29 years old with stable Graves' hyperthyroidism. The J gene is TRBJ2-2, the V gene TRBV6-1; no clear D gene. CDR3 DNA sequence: TGTGCCAGTACCCGTGGGAAGAACACCGGGGAGCTGTTTTTG. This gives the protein CASTRGKNTGELFL.